This TCR beta chain comes out of a study of T cell responses to AZD1222 COVID-19 vaccine. Whole-study findings and limits: Elevations in Spike-specific TCR breadth and depth followed administration of two AZD1222 doses.

Remarks on this clone: The antigen remains unidentified.

The CDR3 runs 20 residues. In germline, CDR1 is SGDLS, CDR2 YYNGEE. Germline trimming cut 0 bases from V and 0 bases from J; bases unmatched to any gene: 14. Clones were sequenced by immunoSEQ multiplex PCR, and TCRdb holds only the in-frame ones, with some missing. The profile shows about 100,000 clones, about nine tenths of them singletons. This chain uses TRBV9 with TRBJ2-1; 8 bases fit TRBD2. The source material was peripheral blood, sampled on day 0 of AZD1222 vaccination. The TCR originated in an adult in good health. DNA of the CDR3: TGTGCCAGCAGCGTAGGCTCCCAGTATCAGCGGGAGAGCTCCTACAATGAGCAGTTCTTC. Protein: CASSVGSQYQRESSYNEQFF.